This TCR beta chain was identified in a study of OX40 agonist ivuxolimab in advanced cancers. The wider study: Averaging 60 years in age, with a range of roughly 23 to 80, the cohort was about 85% male.

The V gene's germline CDR1 is PRHDT and CDR2 FYEKMQ (reference sequence). Germline trimming cut 4 bases from V and 2 bases from J; bases unmatched to any gene: 10. This CDR3 has 16 amino acids. Sequenced by immunoSEQ multiplex PCR; TCRdb stores in-frame clones only, minus some. The data hold around 24,000 clones, with 70% to 80% observed a single time. This receptor was obtained from an adult with an advanced solid tumor such as melanoma, head and neck, liver or kidney cancer. This material consisted of CD4+ or CD8+ T cells sorted from blood, taken in a trial of the OX40 agonist ivuxolimab. This chain links TRBV13 with TRBJ2-7, with TRBD1 matching over 8 bases. The CDR3 loop is CASSSGVPDRAYEQYF. CDR3 DNA: TGTGCCAGCAGCTCAGGGGTCCCGGACAGGGCCTACGAGCAGTACTTC.